This TCR beta chain came from a study of breast tumors, draining lymph nodes, adjacent tissues. Study-wide results and caveats: The lymph node origin of tumor T cells was framed as consistent with a hypothesis, not demonstrated. Compared with lymph nodes, tumors were less diverse; compared with nontumor tissue, more.

TCRdb re-called the multiplex PCR reads with MiXCR, one entry per CDR3 protein. The data show over 150,000 distinct CDR3 sequences, approximately 31% seen once. Axillary draining lymph nodes of breast cancer patients supplied the node samples. The CDR3 length is 15 residues. Germline-derived CDR1 and CDR2 are SGHVS and FQNEAQ. This clonotype has more than one count but fewer than ten. Its antigen is unidentified. This may stem from a read error, because a much larger clone lies one nucleotide away. The receptor was derived from a female donor with breast cancer. Some clones in this sample may be carry-over from other donors' samples. This chain connects TRBV7-8 to TRBJ2-1; possibly TRBD2 for D (5 bases). Input material: axillary lymph node tissue. For the CDR3, the DNA is TGTGCCAGCAGCTCCCGGGGTAGCTTGAACAATGAGCAGCTCTTC. This encodes CASSSRGSLNNEQLF.